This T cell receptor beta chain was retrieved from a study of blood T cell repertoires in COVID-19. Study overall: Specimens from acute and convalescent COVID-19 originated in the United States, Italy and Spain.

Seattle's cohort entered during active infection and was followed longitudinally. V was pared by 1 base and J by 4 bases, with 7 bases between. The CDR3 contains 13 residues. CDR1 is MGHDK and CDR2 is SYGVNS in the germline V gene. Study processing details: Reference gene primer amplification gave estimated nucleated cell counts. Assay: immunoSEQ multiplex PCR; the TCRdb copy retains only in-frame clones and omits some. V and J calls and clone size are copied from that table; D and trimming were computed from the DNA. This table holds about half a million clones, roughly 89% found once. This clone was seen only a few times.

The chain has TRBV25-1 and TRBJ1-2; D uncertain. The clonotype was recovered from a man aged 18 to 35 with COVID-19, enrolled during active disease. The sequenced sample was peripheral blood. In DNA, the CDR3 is TGTGCCAGCAGTGAATCAATGGCCTATGGCTACACCTTC. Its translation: CASSESMAYGYTF.